These T cell receptor beta chains were read from a single sample in a study of T and B cells in COVID-19 patients. TCRdb called the multiplex PCR reads again in MiXCR, with one record for every CDR3 protein. The table lists a few thousand distinct CDR3 sequences, approximately 20% of them singletons, with 3.5% in the top ten. The sequenced sample was blood. These receptors all come from a human donor with active COVID-19. Each CDR3 is given with its conserved first and last residue. Fields, in order: V gene, J gene, clone size, D gene, CDR3 DNA, CDR3 protein. The D gene is left open where the match is weak. The size of a clone is reported for some rows only, either as once, few or many, or as a class for expanded clones.

>TRBV19|TRBJ1-2|medium-sized|-
TGTGCCAGTAGTCCTCCGGGGTCCTTCTATGGCTACACCTTC
CASSPPGSFYGYTF
>TRBV19|TRBJ2-7|-|TRBD1
TGTGCCAGTAGTATTCCCCTTGGACAGGGGTCACGTACTGAGCAGTACTTC
CASSIPLGQGSRTEQYF
>TRBV5-1|TRBJ1-6|-|TRBD1
TGCGCCAGCAGCTTGGCTCCTACAGGGGTGGATAATTCACCCCTCCACTTT
CASSLAPTGVDNSPLHF
>TRBV30|TRBJ1-1|medium-sized|-
TGTGCCTGGAGGACCTATAATAGACGCTCAGGGATTGAAGCTTTCTTT
CAWRTYNRRSGIEAFF
>TRBV4-3|TRBJ2-2|-|TRBD2
TGCGCCAGCAGCCTCGAGCGGGGTCTGAACACCGGGGAGCTGTTTTTT
CASSLERGLNTGELFF
>TRBV5-4|TRBJ2-2|medium-sized|-
TGTGCCAGCAGCTTGGGTCAGCCTAGGACCGGGGAGCTGTTTTTT
CASSLGQPRTGELFF
>TRBV5-1|TRBJ2-1|few|TRBD1
TGCGCCAGCAGCTTGGACAGGGGTTCGGTCAATGAGCAGTTCTTC
CASSLDRGSVNEQFF
>TRBV5-4|TRBJ1-2|medium-sized|-
TGTGCCAGCAGCTTGCGGGGGAGCTATGGCTACACCTTC
CASSLRGSYGYTF
>TRBV29-1|TRBJ1-1|medium-sized|-
TGCAGCGTTGAATTACAGATGAACACTGAAGCTTTCTTT
CSVELQMNTEAFF
>TRBV19|TRBJ1-5|medium-sized|-
TGTGCCATTAACGGGGGTCAGCCCCAGCATTTT
CAINGGQPQHF
>TRBV5-5|TRBJ1-5|-|-
TGTGCCAGCAGCTCCAGAGGACGGGATAATCAGCCCCAGCATTTT
CASSSRGRDNQPQHF
>TRBV15|TRBJ1-2|-|-
TGTGCCACCAGCAGAGATCCGGGGGGTTCTAACTATGGCTACACCTTC
CATSRDPGGSNYGYTF
>TRBV24-1|TRBJ1-2|-|-
TGTGCCACCAGTGACCAATATGGCTACACCTTC
CATSDQYGYTF
>TRBV20-1|TRBJ2-7|-|TRBD1
TGCAGTGCTAGAGTAACAGGGGGAGTCGGCGAGCAGTACTTC
CSARVTGGVGEQYF
>TRBV11-2|TRBJ2-3|-|-
TGTGCCAGCAGCTTAGTTTCAGATACGCAGTATTTT
CASSLVSDTQYF
>TRBV6-1|TRBJ1-1|medium-sized|-
TGTGCCAGCAGTGTGGTGGGAAAAGCTTTCTTT
CASSVVGKAFF
>TRBV4-1|TRBJ2-3|-|-
TGCGCCAGCAGAGGCGCGGGCCCCACAGATACGCAGTATTTT
CASRGAGPTDTQYF
>TRBV4-2|TRBJ2-7|-|-
TGCGCCAGCAGCCGAGAGAGGAAGGATACCTACGAGCAGTACTTC
CASSRERKDTYEQYF
>TRBV10-3|TRBJ2-1|few|-
TGTGCCATCAGTGACAGGTCGCACAATGAGCAGTTCTTC
CAISDRSHNEQFF
>TRBV27|TRBJ2-7|few|-
TGTGCCAGCAGTTTAAAAGGGTTCGGAGAGCAGTACTTC
CASSLKGFGEQYF
>TRBV7-7|TRBJ2-1|-|-
TGTGCTAGCAGCTTAGGGAGGAACAATGAGCAGTTCTTC
CASSLGRNNEQFF
>TRBV27|TRBJ2-1|medium-sized|-
TGTGCCAGCAGTTTTTACAATGAGCAGTTCTTC
CASSFYNEQFF
>TRBV19|TRBJ2-6|large|TRBD2
TGTGCCACCCTCTCGCCATCTTGGACTAGCGCTGCTGGGGCCAACGTCCTGACTTTC
CATLSPSWTSAAGANVLTF
>TRBV27|TRBJ1-5|-|TRBD1
TGTGCCAGCAGGAGAGCGACAGGGCCGAATCAGCCCCAGCATTTT
CASRRATGPNQPQHF
>TRBV20-1|TRBJ2-3|-|TRBD2
TGCAGTGCCCTACCGGGAGCGGGGGGGAGGGGGTTTACGGATACGCAGTATTTT
CSALPGAGGRGFTDTQYF
>TRBV19|TRBJ1-2|medium-sized|-
TGTGCCAGTCTGACAAAGAGGGGTTTGGGATATGGCTACACCTTC
CASLTKRGLGYGYTF
>TRBV28|TRBJ2-7|-|TRBD2
TGTGCCAGCCCCCCGGGGGGGACCTATTCCTACGAGCAGTACTTC
CASPPGGTYSYEQYF
>TRBV6-2/TRBV6-3|TRBJ2-3|medium-sized|-
TGTGCCAGCAGCCCCTCCGGACAGAGCACAGATACGCAGTATTTT
CASSPSGQSTDTQYF